This record concerns one TCR beta chain sequence. Its antigen is currently not known. Base qualities were left out, and no much larger clone turns up one base away. The library was produced with the immunoSEQ multiplex PCR assay. For the multiplex PCR, a mixture combining 60 forward primers for TCR Vbeta segments and 13 reverse primers for TCR Jbeta segments was used. The CDR3 region of rearranged TCR beta genes was amplified from genomic DNA by a multiplex PCR assay. The amplified TCR beta libraries were sequenced on the Illumina HiSeq System as 87-base-pair reads. The study's processing was this. A later analysis counted about 76 million unique TCR beta chains across the 650 to 800 repertoires, and roughly 11 million of these chains were shared by at least two donors. Raw reads were error-corrected and collapsed into unique sequences with a nearest-neighbor algorithm that merged closely related sequences to remove PCR and sequencing errors. V, D and J gene segments were assigned by aligning CDR3 sequences to IMGT reference sequences. For a sequence to be retained, a match of at least six nucleotides was required to both a V gene segment and a J gene segment. Rearrangements were classified as productive when the CDR3 lacked stop codons and remained in frame with V and J, and all other rearrangements were classified as non-productive. Following IMGT convention, CDR3 was defined as the stretch from the second conserved V-encoded cysteine to the conserved J-encoded phenylalanine. Sequences without an unambiguous match to a single V gene segment were excluded from the earlier analysis of about 600 of the donors. An earlier analysis of 550 to 650 of the donors classified V segments as functional when productive rearrangements were above 56.7% and as segregating when the standard deviation between donors was above 5%. A statistical classification framework was developed to diagnose cytomegalovirus status using the catalog of TCR beta chain sequences. In a later analysis, V and J genes were assigned by comparing TCR nucleotide sequences against IMGT/GENE-DB human TR gene sequences. In a later analysis, CDR3 sequences and most-parsimonious VDJ recombination scenarios were assigned using the TCRdist pipeline. In a later analysis, each TCR beta chain was defined by its CDR3 amino acid sequence together with its V-gene family, and reads lacking a unique V-gene family were excluded. A later analysis removed several hundred highly shared, low-generation-probability nucleotide sequences to deal with suspected cross-contamination and a sequencing artifact. In a later analysis, a clonal expansion index was calculated for each public chain from normalized within-repertoire ranks of inferred template counts. In a later analysis, generation probabilities were computed with a VDJ recombination model fitted to out-of-frame rearrangements, and the resulting probabilities were checked against IGoR. In a later analysis, TCR-TCR, TCR-HLA and TCR-CMV co-occurrence was scored with hypergeometric tests, and a repertoire-size bias correction was applied to TCR pairs. To estimate false discovery rates, a later analysis permuted the HLA or CMV assignments 20 times. In a later analysis, co-occurring TCRs were grouped with DBSCAN, and TCRdist sequence similarity was added when clustering was performed within HLA-allele-positive subsets. Repertoires with fewer than 30,000 or more than 120,000 public chains were left out of co-occurrence clustering, as were several repertoires with anomalous nucleotide sharing. Held by TCRdb, this immuneACCESS table contains in-frame sequences only and omits some clones. Under half of the omission traces to an unresolved V gene where checked; the cause of the rest is unknown. D and trimming come from the DNA, and the V and J calls and clone size come from that table. In all, the sample holds a few hundred thousand clones, and 83% of those were seen once. The ten largest make up about 1.4% of the sample.

The sample belongs to a study of cytomegalovirus exposure and HLA in healthy donors listed by TCRdb under 2017. Regarding the complete study: An earlier analysis of approximately 590 of the donors reported 250 to 300 Gb of sequence data and 117 million unique TCR beta sequences from roughly 200 million T cells. An early release covering over 500 HLA-typed donors comprised roughly 300 gigabases of sequencing data and around 86 million unique TCR sequences. Of the roughly 410 genotyped donors, 80% to 90% were placed in the genetic ancestry cluster associated with self-reported Caucasian donors. The study aimed to test whether cataloging public T cell receptors could reveal signatures of past pathogen exposure. Using immunosequencing, the study profiled T cell repertoires from about 610 subjects and related those repertoires to cytomegalovirus serostatus. A separate validation cohort of some 130 different subjects was used in addition to the roughly 640-subject first cohort. The study combined high-throughput TCR immunosequencing, statistical association of individual TCRs with disease status, and machine learning to predict cytomegalovirus infection status. A later analysis re-examined previously published TCR beta repertoires from 600 to 700 donors and added high-resolution HLA genotyping to investigate patterns of TCR occurrence. In the later analysis, no new phenotypic data were used to find candidate immune exposures; instead, reliance was placed on TCR beta sequences and their occurrence across donors. To decide whether each TCR beta V gene segment behaved as functional or pseudogenic, an earlier analysis of approximately 590 of the donors relied on high-throughput TCR beta sequencing. Donor age, sex, ethnicity and CMV serostatus were compiled together with the repertoire data. A later genetic analysis used genome-wide SNP genotypes for about 65% of the roughly 670 donors, treating that subset as a discovery cohort. Every repertoire in the discovery cohort had been generated on one and the same sequencing platform. Both class I and class II loci were covered by HLA typing, at four-digit resolution. Typing coverage varied by locus: roughly 629-640 donors for A, B, C, DRB1 and DQB1; approximately 520 for DQA1; 600 to 610 for DPA1; 450 to 480 for DPB1. Four or five DR-DQ haplotypes were handled as single units for association and clustering because linkage in the cohort was strong. Among 300 to 450 genotyped donors of the cohort, an average of approximately 230,000 unique TCR beta nucleotide sequences were sequenced per donor, roughly a sixth of them non-productive.

CDR1 MDHEN and CDR2 SYDVKM were looked up in the germline V gene. There are 14 amino acids in the CDR3, from cysteine to phenylalanine inclusive. Solely the CDR3 DNA is kept, with 42 bases framed from the first base. V gives up 1 base and J gives up 6 bases, and the segment between their germline ends measures 12 bases. The cohort was made up of roughly 670 healthy bone marrow donors. At the time of sampling, every cohort member was nominally healthy, though immune exposures that went unrecorded were likely present. The donor tested CMV seronegative, placing the donor among the 350 to 400 seronegative members of the cohort. Each donor provided a peripheral blood sample, and peripheral blood mononuclear cells were used for TCR beta sequencing. Genomic DNA was extracted from the blood cell samples with the Qiagen DNeasy Blood Extraction Kit. Summary of the overall study and its limitations: In a later analysis, 16,951 TCR beta sequences were associated with specific HLA alleles at a false discovery rate of 0.05. The authors suggested that the approach could potentially be generalized to other disease states and immunological phenotypes. HLA typing was unavailable for some donors at each locus, so association tests used only the typed subset. A group of highly shared sequence variants was considered likely to be a technical artifact of the sequencing pipeline. CMV serostatus was the only immune exposure information available for the cohort. In a later analysis, the rate of TCR association differed among HLA loci, with DRB1 alleles having the most associated TCRs and HLA-C alleles having the fewest. While some public TCRs were present in many individuals, most TCR sequences turned up only very rarely across donors. Because the 87-base-pair reads could not distinguish some IMGT-functional V segments, including TRBV6-2 and TRBV6-3, those segments were excluded. A total of about 180 TCR beta chains were listed by the study as associated with cytomegalovirus. Compared with the roughly 670-donor mean, donors in an Asian-associated ancestry cluster had fewer N-insertions in productive TCRs, according to a later genetic analysis. The cohort was sequenced for TCR beta chains only, and without alpha or paired-chain data the features that could be detected were limited. The presence/absence analyses assumed that sequencing depth was roughly uniform across donors, and that assumption may not be true. A later genetic analysis associated a missense DCLRE1C variant with V-gene and J-gene trimming of TCR beta chains, and an independent cohort replicated the association. Because counts were too low, 15 to 20 rarely observed V segments, including chromosome 9 orphons, were excluded from the earlier analysis of several hundred of the donors. According to a later analysis, most CMV-associated TCR beta chains appeared to be HLA-restricted, and the HLA associations seemed to be driven largely by CMV exposure. Assigning TCR associations to individual alleles was difficult when HLA alleles, especially DR and DQ, strongly co-occurred. In an earlier analysis of fewer than 700 of the donors, most TCR beta V segments appeared in productive rearrangements about 90% or about 30% of the time, broadly matching IMGT annotations. In vitro tests confirmed that a few of the cytomegalovirus-associated TCR beta chains recognize cytomegalovirus antigens. Linkage disequilibrium might explain the correlated functional status among segregating V segments, but an unknown experimental factor could not be ruled out. In both the original and validation cohorts, the classifier was reported to diagnose cytomegalovirus status with high specificity and sensitivity. According to a later analysis, parvovirus B19, influenza, CMV and Epstein-Barr virus appeared linked to several top co-occurrence clusters. A later analysis found that HLA-associated TCR beta chains were more clonally expanded and had lower generation probabilities than equally common non-associated chains. A further reported finding was that TCR beta sequences accurately predicted the HLA-A and HLA-B alleles for most subjects in the first cohort.

This chain is built from TRBV28 and TRBJ1-1; D gene: possibly TRBD1, on 6 matching bases. The specimen sequenced was PBMCs. The TCR originated in a girl between 10 and 17 years old in good health and CMV-seronegative. The CDR3 region reads CASSLSWQGPEAFF. The bases are TGTGCCAGCAGTTTATCATGGCAGGGGCCTGAAGCTTTCTTT.